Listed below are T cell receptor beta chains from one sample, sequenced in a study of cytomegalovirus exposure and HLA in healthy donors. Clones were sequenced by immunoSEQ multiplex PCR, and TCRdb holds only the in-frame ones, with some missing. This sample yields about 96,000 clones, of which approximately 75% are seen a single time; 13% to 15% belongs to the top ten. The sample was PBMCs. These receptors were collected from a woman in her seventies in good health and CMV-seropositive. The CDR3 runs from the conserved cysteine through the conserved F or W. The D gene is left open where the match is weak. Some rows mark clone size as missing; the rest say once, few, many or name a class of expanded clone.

CDR3nt: TGCGCCAGCAGCTTGGGTCTAGCGGGAGTTGAGACCCAGTACTTC
CDR3aa: CASSLGLAGVETQYF
abundance: NA
d_gene: TRBD2
v_gene: TRBV5-1
j_gene: TRBJ2-5

CDR3nt: TGTGCCAGCACTTTGACAGGATACTATGGCTACACCTTC
CDR3aa: CASTLTGYYGYTF
abundance: NA
d_gene: NA
v_gene: TRBV6-1
j_gene: TRBJ1-2

CDR3nt: TGTGCCAGCAGCGAGACTAGCGGGAGGTTATATGAGCAGTTCTTC
CDR3aa: CASSETSGRLYEQFF
abundance: NA
d_gene: TRBD2
v_gene: TRBV2
j_gene: TRBJ2-1

CDR3nt: TGTGCCAGCAGCGTCGGGGGGGGGCCGCCGGGGACTGAAGCTTTCTTT
CDR3aa: CASSVGGGPPGTEAFF
abundance: NA
d_gene: NA
v_gene: TRBV9
j_gene: TRBJ1-1

CDR3nt: TGCGCCAGCAGCGGAGCCGGGACAGGGGCCCGGATTACCAAGTTCTTC
CDR3aa: CASSGAGTGARITKFF
abundance: few
d_gene: TRBD1
v_gene: TRBV5-1
j_gene: TRBJ2-1

CDR3nt: TGTGCCAGCTCACTACTTACAGGGGGCGCGACTGAAGCTTTCTTT
CDR3aa: CASSLLTGGATEAFF
abundance: NA
d_gene: TRBD1
v_gene: TRBV18
j_gene: TRBJ1-1

CDR3nt: TGTGCCAGCAGCTTAGGACAGTTTAACAATGAGCAGTTCTTC
CDR3aa: CASSLGQFNNEQFF
abundance: few
d_gene: NA
v_gene: TRBV11-1
j_gene: TRBJ2-1

CDR3nt: TGCGCCAGCAGCCATGGGACAGGGGTTATGAACACTGAAGCTTTCTTT
CDR3aa: CASSHGTGVMNTEAFF
abundance: NA
d_gene: TRBD1
v_gene: TRBV5-1
j_gene: TRBJ1-1

CDR3nt: TGCAGCGTTGAAGGGGGACTAGCGGGAATCACAGATACGCAGTATTTT
CDR3aa: CSVEGGLAGITDTQYF
abundance: NA
d_gene: TRBD2
v_gene: TRBV29-1
j_gene: TRBJ2-3

CDR3nt: TGTGCCAGCAGCAGGGCCGACACCGGGGAGCTGTTTTTT
CDR3aa: CASSRADTGELFF
abundance: NA
d_gene: NA
v_gene: TRBV28
j_gene: TRBJ2-2

CDR3nt: TGTGCCAGCAGCTTGGCCCGGAGCAGGGATGGCTACACCTTC
CDR3aa: CASSLARSRDGYTF
abundance: NA
d_gene: NA
v_gene: TRBV5-8
j_gene: TRBJ1-2

CDR3nt: TGTGCCAGCAGTCCACCCGCGAGCAATCAGCCCCAGCATTTT
CDR3aa: CASSPPASNQPQHF
abundance: NA
d_gene: NA
v_gene: TRBV2
j_gene: TRBJ1-5

CDR3nt: TGCAGCGGGACAGGTGTCCTGTATGAGCAGTTCTTC
CDR3aa: CSGTGVLYEQFF
abundance: NA
d_gene: TRBD1
v_gene: TRBV29-1
j_gene: TRBJ2-1

CDR3nt: TGTGCCAGCTCACGGACGGGACTAGCGGGGGCGAACACCGGGGAGCTGTTTTTT
CDR3aa: CASSRTGLAGANTGELFF
abundance: few
d_gene: TRBD2
v_gene: TRBV18
j_gene: TRBJ2-2

CDR3nt: TGTGCCAGCAGTGAGTGGACAGAGTTTGGAAACACCATATATTTT
CDR3aa: CASSEWTEFGNTIYF
abundance: many
d_gene: NA
v_gene: TRBV2
j_gene: TRBJ1-3

CDR3nt: TGTGCCAGCAGCTTAGTCCCAGCGGGAGGGTACGAGCAGTACTTC
CDR3aa: CASSLVPAGGYEQYF
abundance: NA
d_gene: TRBD2
v_gene: TRBV7-9
j_gene: TRBJ2-7

CDR3nt: TGTGCCAGCAGTTACGCGGTTAGCAATCAGCCCCAGCATTTT
CDR3aa: CASSYAVSNQPQHF
abundance: once
d_gene: NA
v_gene: TRBV6-5
j_gene: TRBJ1-5

CDR3nt: TGTGCCAGCAGCTTAGGAGGGCCAGGGGCCGCTGAAGCTTTCTTT
CDR3aa: CASSLGGPGAAEAFF
abundance: NA
d_gene: NA
v_gene: TRBV7-2
j_gene: TRBJ1-1

CDR3nt: TGTGCCAGCAGCTTGCAACCAGGGGTGAGCTACGAGCAGTACTTC
CDR3aa: CASSLQPGVSYEQYF
abundance: NA
d_gene: NA
v_gene: TRBV5-8
j_gene: TRBJ2-7

CDR3nt: TGCGCCAGCAGCCAGGATCACAGGGGTGCTTCACCCCTCCACTTT
CDR3aa: CASSQDHRGASPLHF
abundance: NA
d_gene: TRBD1
v_gene: TRBV4-3
j_gene: TRBJ1-6

CDR3nt: TGTGCCAGCGAGCGGGAGAACACCGGGGAGCTGTTTTTT
CDR3aa: CASERENTGELFF
abundance: NA
d_gene: TRBD2
v_gene: TRBV9
j_gene: TRBJ2-2

CDR3nt: TGTGCCAGTAGCCATGGCCGGGACAGGAATTACGAGCAGTACTTC
CDR3aa: CASSHGRDRNYEQYF
abundance: few
d_gene: TRBD1
v_gene: TRBV19
j_gene: TRBJ2-7

CDR3nt: TGTGCCAGTTATAGCGGGAGGGACTCAGATACGCAGTATTTT
CDR3aa: CASYSGRDSDTQYF
abundance: NA
d_gene: TRBD2
v_gene: TRBV27
j_gene: TRBJ2-3

CDR3nt: TGTGCCATCAGTGGACAGGGAGGTAGGGAAGATACGCAGTATTTT
CDR3aa: CAISGQGGREDTQYF
abundance: few
d_gene: NA
v_gene: TRBV10-3
j_gene: TRBJ2-3

CDR3nt: TGTGCCAGCAGTTCCAGCGGGACCTCACCCTACGAGCAGTACTTC
CDR3aa: CASSSSGTSPYEQYF
abundance: few
d_gene: TRBD2
v_gene: TRBV27
j_gene: TRBJ2-7

CDR3nt: TGCGCCAGCAAACTAGCGCTCAGCACAGATACGCAGTATTTT
CDR3aa: CASKLALSTDTQYF
abundance: NA
d_gene: TRBD2
v_gene: TRBV5-1
j_gene: TRBJ2-3

CDR3nt: TGTGCCAGCGGTAACAGGGTGGATGGCTACACCTTC
CDR3aa: CASGNRVDGYTF
abundance: NA
d_gene: NA
v_gene: TRBV7-6
j_gene: TRBJ1-2

CDR3nt: TGCGCCAGCAAACCGGGACAGGGGGCTTCCTACGAGCAGTACTTC
CDR3aa: CASKPGQGASYEQYF
abundance: NA
d_gene: TRBD1
v_gene: TRBV10-2
j_gene: TRBJ2-7

CDR3nt: TGTGCCAGCAGCTCGACAGGGTTCAATCAGCCCCAGCATTTT
CDR3aa: CASSSTGFNQPQHF
abundance: NA
d_gene: TRBD1
v_gene: TRBV5-6
j_gene: TRBJ1-5

CDR3nt: TGTGCCAGCAGTTTAAGGGGGTCGCTTCAGTATGGCTACACCTTC
CDR3aa: CASSLRGSLQYGYTF
abundance: NA
d_gene: NA
v_gene: TRBV27
j_gene: TRBJ1-2

CDR3nt: TGTGCCAGCAGCGGAAGAACAGGAAAGGGGTCCTACAATGAGCAGTTCTTC
CDR3aa: CASSGRTGKGSYNEQFF
abundance: NA
d_gene: NA
v_gene: TRBV9
j_gene: TRBJ2-1

CDR3nt: TGTGCCAGCAGTTTATGGACAGGATTATCGATAAAGGGTTCACCCCTCCACTTT
CDR3aa: CASSLWTGLSIKGSPLHF
abundance: NA
d_gene: NA
v_gene: TRBV28
j_gene: TRBJ1-6

CDR3nt: TGCGCCAGCAGCCTAAACAGGTTTCAAAACATTCAGTACTTC
CDR3aa: CASSLNRFQNIQYF
abundance: NA
d_gene: NA
v_gene: TRBV4-3
j_gene: TRBJ2-4

CDR3nt: TGTTCCAGCAGCTTCTCCGTCGTCGAGCAGTACTTC
CDR3aa: CSSSFSVVEQYF
abundance: NA
d_gene: NA
v_gene: TRBV7-9
j_gene: TRBJ2-7

CDR3nt: TGTGCCAGTAGCTCAAACAGGGGCTACGAGCAGTACTTC
CDR3aa: CASSSNRGYEQYF
abundance: NA
d_gene: TRBD1
v_gene: TRBV19
j_gene: TRBJ2-7

CDR3nt: TGTGCCAGCAGCTCCAACGGGTGGAATGAAAAACTGTTTTTT
CDR3aa: CASSSNGWNEKLFF
abundance: NA
d_gene: NA
v_gene: TRBV7-2
j_gene: TRBJ1-4

CDR3nt: TGTGCCAGTAGTACGTCCAGACACAAAGGATCACCCCTCCACTTT
CDR3aa: CASSTSRHKGSPLHF
abundance: NA
d_gene: NA
v_gene: TRBV19
j_gene: TRBJ1-6

CDR3nt: TGTGCCAGCAGTCTCTGGGCCGGGGCCTACGAGCAGTACTTC
CDR3aa: CASSLWAGAYEQYF
abundance: once
d_gene: NA
v_gene: TRBV5-4
j_gene: TRBJ2-7

CDR3nt: TGCAGCGCCCGTACGGGGGACCGGACCGGGGAGCTGTTTTTT
CDR3aa: CSARTGDRTGELFF
abundance: NA
d_gene: NA
v_gene: TRBV29-1
j_gene: TRBJ2-2

CDR3nt: TGTGCCAGCAGTGACCGGGACAGGGGGAGATTCTCCTACGAGCAGTACTTC
CDR3aa: CASSDRDRGRFSYEQYF
abundance: NA
d_gene: TRBD1
v_gene: TRBV6-1
j_gene: TRBJ2-7

CDR3nt: TGTGCCAGCAGCTTGGGGACAGTCAATGAAGCTTTCTTT
CDR3aa: CASSLGTVNEAFF
abundance: NA
d_gene: TRBD1
v_gene: TRBV11-2
j_gene: TRBJ1-1

CDR3nt: TGTGCCAGCAGCCCTGTCGGGTCGACCTACGAGCAGTACTTC
CDR3aa: CASSPVGSTYEQYF
abundance: NA
d_gene: NA
v_gene: TRBV27
j_gene: TRBJ2-7

CDR3nt: TGTGCCAGCAGACGTGTACAGGGGCGTGAGTGGCCCCAGCATTTT
CDR3aa: CASRRVQGREWPQHF
abundance: NA
d_gene: TRBD1
v_gene: TRBV28
j_gene: TRBJ1-5

CDR3nt: TGTGCCAGCAGTGACGGGGCCCCTAGAAGGTCCGGGGAGCTGTTTTTT
CDR3aa: CASSDGAPRRSGELFF
abundance: once
d_gene: NA
v_gene: TRBV6-4
j_gene: TRBJ2-2

CDR3nt: TGTGCCAGCAGCGCCCGGGGAAGGCAGACGGTTTATAGCAATCAGCCCCAGCATTTT
CDR3aa: CASSARGRQTVYSNQPQHF
abundance: NA
d_gene: NA
v_gene: TRBV9
j_gene: TRBJ1-5

CDR3nt: TGTGCCAGCAGCTCGGCGGACAGGGGTTCGTACGAGCAGTACTTC
CDR3aa: CASSSADRGSYEQYF
abundance: NA
d_gene: TRBD1
v_gene: TRBV5-4
j_gene: TRBJ2-7

CDR3nt: TGTGCCAGTAGTATGTCCACCTATGAAGCTTTCTTT
CDR3aa: CASSMSTYEAFF
abundance: NA
d_gene: NA
v_gene: TRBV19
j_gene: TRBJ1-1

CDR3nt: TGTGCCAGCAGCTCCCTCAAGGGACTCTTCTACGAGCAGTACTTC
CDR3aa: CASSSLKGLFYEQYF
abundance: NA
d_gene: NA
v_gene: TRBV14
j_gene: TRBJ2-7

CDR3nt: TGTGCCAGCAGCCAAGAGAGCGCGGGAGTTTTCCAAGAGACCCAGTACTTC
CDR3aa: CASSQESAGVFQETQYF
abundance: NA
d_gene: TRBD2
v_gene: TRBV4-2
j_gene: TRBJ2-5

CDR3nt: TGTGCCAGCAGCCTACTAGGATCCAAAGAGACCCAGTACTTC
CDR3aa: CASSLLGSKETQYF
abundance: NA
d_gene: NA
v_gene: TRBV28
j_gene: TRBJ2-5

CDR3nt: TGTGCCAGCAGGCCCCTCCTACAGGGCCGGAACACTGAAGCTTTCTTT
CDR3aa: CASRPLLQGRNTEAFF
abundance: NA
d_gene: NA
v_gene: TRBV28
j_gene: TRBJ1-1

CDR3nt: TGTGCCAGTACTGGGCAGTCTGGGGCCAACGTCCTGACTTTC
CDR3aa: CASTGQSGANVLTF
abundance: NA
d_gene: NA
v_gene: TRBV19
j_gene: TRBJ2-6

CDR3nt: TGCGCCAGCAGCCCCCAAGGGGCAGGGGGTACCTATAATTCACCCCTCCACTTT
CDR3aa: CASSPQGAGGTYNSPLHF
abundance: NA
d_gene: TRBD1
v_gene: TRBV4-1
j_gene: TRBJ1-6

CDR3nt: TGTGCCAGCAGCGTAGTCCAGGGGCCGAGGAACACTGAAGCTTTCTTT
CDR3aa: CASSVVQGPRNTEAFF
abundance: NA
d_gene: NA
v_gene: TRBV9
j_gene: TRBJ1-1

CDR3nt: TGTGCCAGCAGGTCGACAGGGAACACCGGGGAGCTGTTTTTT
CDR3aa: CASRSTGNTGELFF
abundance: few
d_gene: NA
v_gene: TRBV7-9
j_gene: TRBJ2-2